This note documents a single TCR beta chain sequence. Its target is unknown. The Oncomine TCR Beta short-read assay generated sequence data from the DNA of cultured CD4+ T cells. TCRdb reprocessed the PCR reads via MiXCR and lists one record per CDR3 protein. This repertoire shows about 20,000 distinct CDR3 sequences, about 80% found once; its top ten account for roughly 15%. This entry is derived from a study of vaccination and CD4 T cells after COVID-19. Study-level background: The cells in question were stimulated using overlapping spike peptides derived from SARS-CoV-2, HCoV-NL63, HCoV-OC43 and HCoV-229E.

Treatment here: roughly 11-day PBMC culture with coronavirus spike peptide pools or control peptides (ViraFEST assay). Germline CDR1 is GTSNPN and CDR2 is SVGIG (reference sequence). This CDR3 has 15 amino acids. V lost 2 bases, J lost 1 base, and 3 bases stayed unmatched. The material sequenced was CD4+ T cells from blood, cultured in vitro, taken after SARS-CoV-2 vaccination. The V call is TRBV30, the J call TRBJ2-3; TRBD2 matches at 10 bases. This TCR was sampled from a human donor who received a COVID-19 vaccine. The CDR3 nucleotides read TGTGCCTGGAGTCGGCTAGCGGGGGGCACAGATACGCAGTATTTT. Amino acids: CAWSRLAGGTDTQYF. The whole variable domain, remainder taken from reference TRBV30 and TRBJ2-3, is SQTIHQWPATLVQPVGSPLSLECTVEGTSNPNLYWYRQAAGRGLQLLFYSVGIGQISSEVPQNLSASRPQDRQFILSSKKLLLSDSGFYLCAWSRLAGGTDTQYFGPGTRLTVL.